This T cell receptor (beta chain) is drawn from a study of T cells expressing NK-cell markers. Study information: Seven of the eight sequenced donors were classified as HCMV-seropositive, and one was classified as seronegative.

Findings of the study overall: Researchers report these clonotypes also headed the CD3+CD56-NKG2C+ fraction in a handful of donors.

About this clonotype itself: The antigen remains unidentified.

Germline CDR1 reads DFQATT; CDR2 reads SNEGSKA (reference sequence). This CDR3 has 13 residues. Each CDR3 protein gets one entry in TCRdb, which reprocessed the 5' RACE reads and gives no DNA. This repertoire comprises about 550,000 distinct CDR3 sequences; its ten largest clones make up 3.5% to 4.5%. The origin of this receptor is a man in his late teens or twenties in good health. Sequencing was carried out using blood T cells: a sorted CD56 or NKG2C T cell subset, CD4+ or CD8+ T cells, or bulk PBMC T cells (not recorded which). The V gene is TRBV20-1, the J gene TRBJ2-1; TCRdb calls TRBD1, which cannot be checked without DNA. CDR3 in amino acids: CSANSRGNNEQFF.